Below, 2 T cell receptor beta chains from the same sample are listed, as sequenced in a study of T cells in Graves' hyperthyroidism and ophthalmopathy. TCR beta CDR3 regions were amplified from RNA. First-round RT-PCR with HTBI primers amplified the TCR CDR3 region. TCRdb independently ran MiXCR on the multiplex PCR reads; one entry per CDR3 protein. The sample comprises about 640,000 distinct CDR3 sequences, around 21% of which are singletons, and roughly a third rests with the top ten. The sequenced sample consisted of blood. The receptors stem from a man aged 30 to 45 with Graves' ophthalmopathy.

The chain employs TRBV6-1 and TRBJ1-1; D might be TRBD1 (6 bases). In germline, CDR1 is MNHNS, CDR2 SASEGT. The CDR3 contains 14 residues. Deletions cut 5 bases from V and 7 bases from J, with 17 bases between. CDR3 nucleotide sequence: TGTGCCAGCAGTTCCGACGGACAGTCGATTGAAGCTTTCTTT. Encoded protein: CASSSDGQSIEAFF.

The rearrangement joins TRBV6-1 to TRBJ2-7, with TRBD1 matching 9 bases. The germline gives CDR1 MNHNS, CDR2 SASEGT. With V trimmed by 4 bases and J by 4 bases, 11 bases remained unmatched. The CDR3 is 16 amino acids. The CDR3: CASSGAGTGLKYEQYF. In DNA form, the CDR3 reads TGTGCCAGCAGTGGAGCCGGGACAGGGCTTAAGTACGAGCAGTACTTC.